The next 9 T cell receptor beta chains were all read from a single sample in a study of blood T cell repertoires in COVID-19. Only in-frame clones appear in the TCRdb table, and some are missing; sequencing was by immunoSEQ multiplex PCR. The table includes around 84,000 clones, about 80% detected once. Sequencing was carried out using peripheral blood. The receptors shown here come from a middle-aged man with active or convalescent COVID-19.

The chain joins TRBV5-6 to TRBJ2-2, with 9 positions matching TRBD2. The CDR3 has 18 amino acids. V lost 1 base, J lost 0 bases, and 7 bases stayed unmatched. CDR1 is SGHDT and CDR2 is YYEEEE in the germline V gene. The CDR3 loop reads CASSLSLAGTSNTGELFF. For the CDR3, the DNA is TGTGCCAGCAGCTTGAGCCTAGCGGGGACTTCGAACACCGGGGAGCTGTTTTTT.

CDR3 DNA sequence: TGTGCCAGCAGTAGTGGCGGATCTGAGCAGTTCTTC. Translating gives CASSSGGSEQFF. V and J are TRBV12-3 or TRBV12-4 and TRBJ2-1; D remains ambiguous. CDR3 size: 12 residues. The V and J ends lost 5 bases and 9 bases respectively, with 11 bases between them.

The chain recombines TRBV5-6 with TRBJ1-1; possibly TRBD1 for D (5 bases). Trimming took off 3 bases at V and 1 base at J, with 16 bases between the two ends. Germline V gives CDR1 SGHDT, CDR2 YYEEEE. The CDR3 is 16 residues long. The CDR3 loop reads CASSSIDSLENTEAFF. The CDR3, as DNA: TGTGCCAGCAGCTCAATCGACAGCTTGGAGAACACTGAAGCTTTCTTT.

As DNA, the CDR3 is TGTGCCAGCAGCTTAGATGGGGTATTAGCTAGCTCTGGGTCGTACAATGAGCAGTTCTTC. The encoded protein is CASSLDGVLASSGSYNEQFF. This chain joins TRBV11-2 and TRBJ2-1; maybe TRBD2 (5 bases). V was trimmed by 0 bases and J by 4 bases, leaving 25 bases between them. CDR1 is SGHAT and CDR2 is FQNNGV in the germline V gene. The CDR3 covers 20 residues.

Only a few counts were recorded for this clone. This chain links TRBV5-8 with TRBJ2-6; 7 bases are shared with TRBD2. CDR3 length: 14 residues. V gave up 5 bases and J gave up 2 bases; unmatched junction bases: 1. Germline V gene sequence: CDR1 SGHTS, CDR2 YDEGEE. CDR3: CASRGRAGANVLTF. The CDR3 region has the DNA TGTGCCAGCAGGGGGAGGGCTGGGGCCAACGTCCTGACTTTC.

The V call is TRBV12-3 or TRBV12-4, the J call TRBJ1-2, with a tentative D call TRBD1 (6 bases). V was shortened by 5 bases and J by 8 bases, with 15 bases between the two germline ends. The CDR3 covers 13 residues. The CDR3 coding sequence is TGTGCCAGCAGTCCCGACAGGTCGATGGGCTACACCTTC. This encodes CASSPDRSMGYTF.

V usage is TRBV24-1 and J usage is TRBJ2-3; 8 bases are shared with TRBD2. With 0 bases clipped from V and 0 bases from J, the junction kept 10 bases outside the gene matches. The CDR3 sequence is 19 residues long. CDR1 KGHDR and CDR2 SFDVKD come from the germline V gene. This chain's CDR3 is CATSDLWGKAGDSTDTQYF. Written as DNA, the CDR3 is TGTGCCACCAGTGATTTGTGGGGAAAAGCGGGGGATAGCACAGATACGCAGTATTTT.

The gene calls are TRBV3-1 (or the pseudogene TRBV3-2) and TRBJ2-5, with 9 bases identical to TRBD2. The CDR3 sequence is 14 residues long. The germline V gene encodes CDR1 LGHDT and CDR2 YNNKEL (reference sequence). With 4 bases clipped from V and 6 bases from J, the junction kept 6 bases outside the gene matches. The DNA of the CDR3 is TGTGCCAGCAGCCTGCTCAGCGGGGGGAAGACCCAGTACTTC. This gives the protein CASSLLSGGKTQYF.

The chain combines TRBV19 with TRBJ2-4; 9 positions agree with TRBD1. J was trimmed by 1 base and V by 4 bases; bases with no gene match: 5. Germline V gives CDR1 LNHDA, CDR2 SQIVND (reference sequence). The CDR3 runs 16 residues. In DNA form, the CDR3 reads TGTGCCAGTAGTAGCCACGGGACAGGGGCCAAAAACATTCAGTACTTC. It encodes CASSSHGTGAKNIQYF. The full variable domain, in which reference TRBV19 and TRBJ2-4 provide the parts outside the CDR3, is DGGITQSPKYLFRKEGQNVTLSCEQNLNHDAMYWYRQDPGQGLRLIYYSQIVNDFQKGDIAEGYSVSREKKESFPLTVTSAQKNPTAFYLCASSSHGTGAKNIQYFGAGTRLSVL.